The 25 T cell receptor beta chains in this list originate from one sample, sequenced in a study of CD8 T cells in Susac syndrome (dated by TCRdb to 2018 to 2020). Receptors were amplified or captured by the immunoSEQ multiplex PCR assay. RNA was extracted with the RNeasy kit and roughly 0.5 to 1 ug was reverse transcribed using random hexamers. TCRdb redid the processing of the public reads, applying fastp at Q25 and MiXCR, and retained in-frame beta chains. Each entry is one CDR3 protein sequence, shown with its most common DNA and genes. The sample data list around 190,000 distinct CDR3 sequences, and 93% of these were observed just once. Roughly 0.096% of the sample comes from the top ten. What was sequenced was CD4+ T cells from PBMCs. All receptors come from a human donor in good health.

In this sample, this clonotype turned up once. CDR3 in amino acids: CAWSPRISPQYF. The CDR3 DNA reads as TGTGCCTGGAGCCCCAGGATTTCTCCCCAGTACTTC. The rearrangement uses TRBV30 and TRBJ2-5; D is unresolved. V lost 3 bases, J lost 9 bases, and 14 bases lay in between. CDR1 is GTSNPN, CDR2 SVGIG, per germline (reference sequence). There are 12 residues in the CDR3.

DNA of the CDR3: TGTGCCAGCAGCCCCGGCTCCGCGGGGAACATTCAGTACTTC. This codes for CASSPGSAGNIQYF. The J gene is TRBJ2-4, the V gene TRBV7-9; maybe TRBD2 (6 bases). CDR3 length: 14 residues. The germline V and J ends were trimmed by 5 bases and 7 bases, with 15 bases remaining between them. Germline CDR1 reads SEHNR; CDR2 reads FQNEAQ (reference sequence).

V gene TRBV29-1 combines with J gene TRBJ2-7; 14 nucleotides line up with TRBD2. The CDR3 runs to 14 residues. V gave up 6 bases and J gave up 6 bases; unmatched junction bases: 7. From germline, CDR1 is SQVTM and CDR2 ANQGSEA. The CDR3 is CSVRTSGGPGEQYF. CDR3 in DNA: TGCAGCGTCAGGACTAGCGGGGGGCCGGGCGAGCAGTACTTC.

The rearrangement links TRBV4-3 to TRBJ2-2; 14 bases line up with TRBD2. The V gene end was trimmed by 0 bases and the J gene end by 3 bases; junction bases not matched to a gene: 6. CDR1 is LGHNA, CDR2 YSLEER, per germline. The CDR3 is 19 residues long. The CDR3 loop is CASSQEGLAGALHTGELFF. CDR3 nucleotide sequence: TGCGCCAGCAGCCAAGAGGGACTAGCGGGGGCACTTCACACCGGGGAGCTGTTTTTT.

The rearrangement joins TRBV7-2 to TRBJ2-3; possibly TRBD2 for D (5 bases). Trimming stripped 5 bases from V and 1 base from J, with 13 bases between. This CDR3 is built from 15 residues. The germline V gene has CDR1 SGHTA and CDR2 FQGNSA. This CDR3 is CASSPGWTGTDTQYF. CDR3 DNA: TGTGCCAGCAGCCCCGGGTGGACTGGCACAGATACGCAGTATTTT.

The chain combines TRBV30 with TRBJ2-1; possibly TRBD1 for D (5 bases). CDR3 length: 16 residues. In germline, CDR1 is GTSNPN, CDR2 SVGIG (reference sequence). V lost 0 bases, J lost 1 base, and 13 bases lay in between. The CDR3 coding sequence is TGTGCCTGGAGTGTACTTATGGCAGGGTCCTACAATGAGCAGTTCTTC. It encodes CAWSVLMAGSYNEQFF.

This sequence joins TRBV19 and TRBJ2-6; no firm D call. CDR1 and CDR2 (germline): LNHDA, SQIVND (reference sequence). V gave up 5 bases and J gave up 4 bases, with 12 bases separating them. The CDR3 spans 15 residues. The DNA of the CDR3 is TGTGCCAGTAGTCTGCAGTCCTCCGGGGCCAACGTCCTGACTTTC. Amino acids: CASSLQSSGANVLTF.

V is TRBV7-6 and J is TRBJ2-5; D might be TRBD1 (5 bases). Trimming stripped 0 bases from V and 4 bases from J, with 12 bases between. Germline lookup yields CDR1 SGHVS and CDR2 FNYEAQ. There are 15 residues in the CDR3. The CDR3 DNA follows: TGTGCCAGCAGCTTAGCGGTAGACAGAACAGAGACCCAGTACTTC. It specifies CASSLAVDRTETQYF.

J is TRBJ2-5 and V is TRBV27, with D tentatively TRBD1 or TRBD2 (5 bases each). V was pared by 6 bases and J by 2 bases, with 16 bases between. In germline, CDR1 is MNHEY, CDR2 SMNVEV (reference sequence). There are 15 residues in the CDR3. CDR3 nucleotide sequence: TGTGCCAGCAGGCAAAGGGGTGGAGGACAAGAGACCCAGTACTTC. Translating gives CASRQRGGGQETQYF.

The rearrangement joins TRBV5-1 to TRBJ2-1; 11 bases match TRBD2. J lost 4 bases, V lost 2 bases, and 5 bases had no gene match. The CDR3 contains 16 residues. In germline, CDR1 is SGHRS, CDR2 YFSETQ. The CDR3 here is CASSLGTSGRYNEQFF. In DNA, the CDR3 is TGCGCCAGCAGCTTAGGGACTAGCGGTCGATACAATGAGCAGTTCTTC.

For the CDR3, the DNA is TGTGCCAGCAGGAGGACAGGGGGGTGGACTGAAGCTTTCTTT. This encodes CASRRTGGWTEAFF. V gene TRBV28 combines with J gene TRBJ1-1; the match to TRBD1 covers 10 bases. The CDR3 totals 14 residues. CDR1 and CDR2 from the germline V gene are MDHEN and SYDVKM. Trimming at V came to 6 bases and at J to 5 bases, leaving 6 bases not matched to a gene.

This clonotype has only one observation. The genes are TRBV30 and TRBJ2-1; the D is unclear. Germline V CDR1 and CDR2: GTSNPN, SVGIG (reference sequence). Trimming shortened V by 0 bases and J by 10 bases, and 16 bases separated the two germline ends. The CDR3 contains 14 residues. CDR3 sequence reads: CAWSVRVKRPEQFF. CDR3 sequence (DNA): TGTGCCTGGAGTGTTAGAGTGAAAAGGCCCGAGCAGTTCTTC. The whole variable domain, filled in from reference TRBV30 and TRBJ2-1, reads SQTIHQWPATLVQPVGSPLSLECTVEGTSNPNLYWYRQAAGRGLQLLFYSVGIGQISSEVPQNLSASRPQDRQFILSSKKLLLSDSGFYLCAWSVRVKRPEQFFGPGTRLTVL.

J is TRBJ1-1 and V is TRBV27, with 7 bases fitting TRBD1. V lost 9 bases, J lost 1 base, and 2 bases stayed unmatched. The CDR3 extends over 12 amino acids. Per germline, CDR1 MNHEY and CDR2 SMNVEV (reference sequence). The CDR3, as DNA: TGTGCCAGAGGACAGGAGAACACTGAAGCTTTCTTT. Translation gives CARGQENTEAFF.

The chain couples TRBV30 to TRBJ1-2; D unclear. Looked up from germline, CDR1 is GTSNPN and CDR2 is SVGIG (reference sequence). The CDR3 extends over 15 amino acids. Trimming stripped 0 bases from V and 7 bases from J, with 18 bases between. In DNA, the CDR3 is TGTGCCTGGAGTGTTCCGGGATCGTTTAGGAGTGGCTACACCTTC. The encoded protein is CAWSVPGSFRSGYTF.

This rearrangement joins TRBV5-1 to TRBJ1-1; TRBD1 matches 7 bases. Trimming at V came to 0 bases and at J to 6 bases, leaving 8 bases not matched to a gene. Germline lookup yields CDR1 SGHRS and CDR2 YFSETQ. The CDR3 is 15 amino acids. DNA of the CDR3: TGCGCCAGCAGCTTGGAGGCAGGGGGTTGGCCTGAAGCTTTCTTT. Its translation is CASSLEAGGWPEAFF.

The chain carries TRBV20-1 and TRBJ2-3; D may match TRBD1 or TRBD2 (6 bases each). The V end was cut by 5 bases, the J end by 2 bases, with 20 bases between. Germline loops: CDR1 DFQATT, CDR2 SNEGSKA (reference sequence). The CDR3 loop spans 16 amino acids. CDR3 sequence reads: CSAGPALGGATDTQYF. The CDR3, as DNA: TGCAGTGCTGGACCGGCCCTCGGGGGCGCCACAGATACGCAGTATTTT.

The chain has TRBV14 and TRBJ2-1; D is possibly TRBD1 or TRBD2 (5 bases each). Germline V lookup: CDR1 SGHDN, CDR2 FVKESK. Trimming cost V 4 bases and J 2 bases, with 12 bases left between them. The CDR3 totals 15 residues. The CDR3 here is CASSPGTRTYNEQFF. The CDR3 nucleotides are TGTGCCAGCAGCCCCGGGACCCGGACCTACAATGAGCAGTTCTTC. Filled out from reference TRBV14 and TRBJ2-1, the complete variable domain reads EAGVTQFPSHSVIEKGQTVTLRCDPISGHDNLYWYRRVMGKEIKFLLHFVKESKQDESGMPNNRFLAERTGGTYSTLKVQPAELEDSGVYFCASSPGTRTYNEQFFGPGTRLTVL.

The V and J genes are TRBV7-2 and TRBJ2-3; 11 bases line up with TRBD2. Unmatched junction bases numbered 5, after V lost 5 bases and J lost 4 bases. The CDR3 extends over 15 amino acids. Germline CDR1 SGHTA, CDR2 FQGNSA. CDR3 bases: TGTGCCAGCAGCATACTAGCGGGGGAGCCAGATACGCAGTATTTT. Translated, it gives CASSILAGEPDTQYF.

The V gene is TRBV2, the J gene TRBJ2-1; 11 nucleotides agree with TRBD2. The CDR3 sequence is 15 residues long. V was clipped by 1 base and J by 15 bases; unmatched bases: 11. CDR1 is SNHLY, CDR2 FYNNEI, per germline. The DNA for the CDR3 is TGTGCCAGCAGTGAAGAGGTTAGCGGGGGGGCCATAACGTTCTTC. It translates to CASSEEVSGGAITFF.

The gene calls are TRBV9 and TRBJ2-7; D is uncertain. The germline V gene encodes CDR1 SGDLS and CDR2 YYNGEE. The CDR3 has 13 residues. V was shortened by 0 bases and J by 2 bases, with 6 bases between the two germline ends. The CDR3 protein is CASSVDITYEQYF. CDR3 nucleotides: TGTGCCAGCAGCGTAGACATTACCTACGAGCAGTACTTC.

V is TRBV12-3 or TRBV12-4 and J is TRBJ1-6, with TRBD1 matching 8 bases. The CDR3 is 13 residues long. V dropped 9 bases and J dropped 5; count of bases not matched to a gene: 3. CDR3 amino acids: CASRQGNNSPLHF. The CDR3 nucleotides are TGTGCCAGTAGACAGGGGAATAATTCACCCCTCCACTTT.

This clonotype was detected once. The chain couples TRBV6-5 to TRBJ2-3, with 14 nucleotides matching TRBD2. Germline CDR1 MNHEY, CDR2 SVGAGI. The CDR3 covers 14 residues. After removal of 7 bases from V and 5 bases from J, the junction contained 2 bases not matched to a gene. The CDR3 nucleotides are TGTGCCAGCAAGACTAGCGGGAGGGTAGATACGCAGTATTTT. It codes for CASKTSGRVDTQYF.

This clonotype was picked up a small number of times. V gene TRBV6-5 combines with J gene TRBJ1-2; TRBD1 aligns across 7 bases. With 0 bases clipped from V and 2 bases from J, the junction kept 0 bases outside the gene matches. CDR1 is MNHEY, CDR2 SVGAGI, per germline. CDR3 length: 14 amino acids. The CDR3 DNA sequence: TGTGCCAGCAGTTACTCGACAGGGAACTATGGCTACACCTTC. It specifies CASSYSTGNYGYTF.

The chain combines TRBV5-1 with TRBJ2-5; 12 bases fit TRBD2. In germline, CDR1 is SGHRS, CDR2 YFSETQ. This CDR3 has 15 residues. The junction had 5 bases not matched to a gene; V was cut back by 4 bases and J by 4 bases. The CDR3 sequence: CASSLLAGGSETQYF. The DNA of the CDR3 is TGCGCCAGCAGCCTTCTAGCGGGGGGGTCAGAGACCCAGTACTTC.

The rearrangement uses TRBV6-5 and TRBJ2-7; unclear D gene. The V gene lost 3 bases and the J gene lost 0 bases, with 6 bases spanning the gap. The CDR3 is 13 residues long. Per germline, CDR1 MNHEY and CDR2 SVGAGI. The CDR3 DNA follows: TGTGCCAGCAGTTATGGGGTCTCCTACGAGCAGTACTTC. It encodes CASSYGVSYEQYF.